The 25 T cell receptor beta chains reported below all come from one sample, sequenced in a study of blood T cell repertoires in COVID-19. Clones were sequenced by immunoSEQ multiplex PCR, and TCRdb holds only the in-frame ones, with some missing. The sample consists of more than 250,000 clones, 86% of them appearing once. The sequenced material came from peripheral blood. Receptor source: a woman between 25 and 40 years old who had recovered from COVID-19.

The chain carries TRBV6-2 or TRBV6-3 and TRBJ2-1; no reliable D call. Germline V gene data show CDR1 as MNHEY and CDR2 as SVGEGT. The V gene lost 5 bases and the J gene lost 10 bases, with 12 bases spanning the gap. There are 12 residues in the CDR3. The chain's CDR3 is CASSLLSSEQFF. For the CDR3, the DNA is TGTGCCAGCAGTCTACTTAGCAGCGAGCAGTTCTTC.

The V gene is TRBV28, the J gene TRBJ2-7; D may be TRBD1 (5 bases). This CDR3 spans 13 amino acids. The V end lost 4 bases, the J end lost 3 bases, and 10 bases lay between the germline ends. Germline-derived CDR1 and CDR2 are MDHEN and SYDVKM. The CDR3 DNA reads as TGTGCCAGCAGTTCAGGACAAAGCTACGAGCAGTACTTC. Translating gives CASSSGQSYEQYF.

The rearrangement links TRBV7-3 to TRBJ2-3; 7 bases map to TRBD2. The germline V gene has CDR1 SGHTA and CDR2 FQGTGA. The ends lost 5 bases at V and 6 bases at J; junction bases unmatched: 5. CDR3 length: 13 residues. The chain's CDR3 is CASSLTSADTQYF. In nucleotides, the CDR3 is TGTGCCAGCAGCCTTACTAGCGCGGATACGCAGTATTTT.

This rearrangement joins TRBV6-5 to TRBJ1-2; possible D gene TRBD1, 5 bases. The ends were cut back, 5 bases at V and 2 bases at J, with 15 bases in the middle. Germline assignment: CDR1 MNHEY and CDR2 SVGAGI. This CDR3 comprises 15 residues. The CDR3 protein is CASSRDSRSNYGYTF. CDR3 DNA sequence: TGTGCCAGCAGTCGGGACTCCCGGAGCAACTATGGCTACACCTTC.

V is TRBV28 and J is TRBJ1-4, with 11 bases lining up with TRBD1. This CDR3 spans 18 amino acids. CDR1 and CDR2 from the germline V gene are MDHEN and SYDVKM. V dropped 4 bases and J dropped 2; count of bases not matched to a gene: 9. Here the CDR3 DNA reads TGTGCCAGCAGTTCCCCTCTTGGACAGGGGGCCACTAATGAAAAACTGTTTTTT. The encoded protein is CASSSPLGQGATNEKLFF. Complete variable domain (other parts from reference TRBV28 and TRBJ1-4): DVKVTQSSRYLVKRTGEKVFLECVQDMDHENMFWYRQDPGLGLRLIYFSYDVKMKEKGDIPEGYSVSREKKERFSLILESASTNQTSMYLCASSSPLGQGATNEKLFFGSGTQLSVL.

The chain employs TRBV10-3 and TRBJ2-5, with 10 bases that match TRBD2. The CDR3 runs 16 residues. Germline CDR1 reads ENHRY; CDR2 reads SYGVKD. J gave up 5 bases and V 3 bases, and 9 bases lay outside the gene matches. CDR3 region: CAISDSLAGGGETQYF. CDR3 DNA sequence: TGTGCCATCAGTGACTCCTTAGCGGGAGGAGGGGAGACCCAGTACTTC.

The V gene is TRBV7-6, the J gene TRBJ2-1; 13 bases are shared with TRBD2. Germline values: CDR1 SGHVS, CDR2 FNYEAQ. The CDR3 has 16 amino acids. Unmatched junction bases numbered 5, after V lost 4 bases and J lost 5 bases. The CDR3 nucleotides read TGTGCCAGCAGCTCCGGACTAGCGGGAGTGAACAATGAGCAGTTCTTC. Protein product: CASSSGLAGVNNEQFF. The whole variable domain, filled in from reference TRBV7-6 and TRBJ2-1, reads GAGVSQSPRYKVTKRGQDVALRCDPISGHVSLYWYRQALGQGPEFLTYFNYEAQQDKSGLPNDRFSAERPEGSISTLTIQRTEQRDSAMYRCASSSGLAGVNNEQFFGPGTRLTVL.

The rearrangement links TRBV6-5 to TRBJ2-5, with D possibly matching TRBD1 (6 bases). The CDR3 is made up of 14 amino acids. V shed 10 bases and J shed 5 bases, with 20 bases lying between them. From germline, CDR1 is MNHEY and CDR2 SVGAGI. CDR3 coding DNA: TGTGCCACAGAACGAGGGGGAGAGAGGGAGACCCAGTACTTC. Amino acid sequence: CATERGGERETQYF.

The gene calls are TRBV19 and TRBJ2-1; D possibly corresponds to TRBD2 (5 bases). The CDR3 loop spans 15 amino acids. Germline CDR1 and CDR2: LNHDA and SQIVND (reference sequence). V shed 0 bases and J shed 4 bases, with 10 bases lying between them. CDR3 amino acids: CASSIDLEGYNEQFF. The CDR3 nucleotides are TGTGCCAGTAGTATAGATCTCGAGGGATACAATGAGCAGTTCTTC. Looking up the rest from reference TRBV19 and TRBJ2-1 gives the full variable domain: DGGITQSPKYLFRKEGQNVTLSCEQNLNHDAMYWYRQDPGQGLRLIYYSQIVNDFQKGDIAEGYSVSREKKESFPLTVTSAQKNPTAFYLCASSIDLEGYNEQFFGPGTRLTVL.

This chain uses TRBV7-9 with TRBJ1-2; possibly TRBD1 for D (6 bases). This CDR3 contains 16 residues. The ends were cut back, 6 bases at V and 7 bases at J, with 24 bases in the middle. Germline CDR1 SEHNR, CDR2 FQNEAQ (reference sequence). In DNA, the CDR3 is TGTGCCAGCAGTTCACCCGTTTTAACAGGGTTTAGTGGCTACACCTTC. This gives the protein CASSSPVLTGFSGYTF. Supplemented by reference TRBV7-9 and TRBJ1-2, the full variable domain reads DTGVSQNPRHKITKRGQNVTFRCDPISEHNRLYWYRQTLGQGPEFLTYFQNEAQLEKSRLLSDRFSAERPKGSFSTLEIQRTEQGDSAMYLCASSSPVLTGFSGYTFGSGTRLTVV.

The chain links TRBV18 to TRBJ1-4; D might be TRBD1 (5 bases). V was trimmed by 2 bases and J by 8 bases, leaving 9 bases between them. Germline CDR1 is KGHSH and CDR2 is LQKENI. The CDR3 spans 13 residues. CDR3 coding DNA: TGTGCCAGCTCACCAGGGGCCGGGGAAAAACTGTTTTTT. Translated: CASSPGAGEKLFF.

The chain couples TRBV11-2 to TRBJ2-3; TRBD1 is a possible D gene (6 bases). CDR3 length: 15 amino acids. Per germline, CDR1 SGHAT and CDR2 FQNNGV. The V and J ends lost 3 bases and 4 bases respectively, with 14 bases between them. The chain's CDR3 is CASSFTGQGPDTQYF. In DNA form, the CDR3 reads TGTGCCAGCAGCTTTACAGGGCAGGGTCCAGATACGCAGTATTTT.

The chain has TRBV6-1 and TRBJ2-4; 7 bases line up with TRBD2. The V gene's germline CDR1 is MNHNS and CDR2 SASEGT. V was clipped by 3 bases and J by 0 bases; unmatched bases: 5. The CDR3 is 16 residues long. CDR3 coding DNA: TGTGCCAGCAGTGAGGGAGGGCCCCTAGCCAAAAACATTCAGTACTTC. As protein: CASSEGGPLAKNIQYF.

This chain joins TRBV4-2 and TRBJ2-1; 7 positions match TRBD1. Looked up from germline, CDR1 is LGHNA and CDR2 is YNFKEQ. Germline trimming cut 2 bases from V and 7 bases from J; bases unmatched to any gene: 11. The CDR3 is 16 amino acids. CDR3 region: CASSQSRGPVKNEQFF. DNA of the CDR3: TGTGCCAGCAGCCAATCGAGGGGGCCCGTGAAGAATGAGCAGTTCTTC.

The chain couples TRBV11-3 to TRBJ2-3; D is perhaps TRBD1 (5 bases). Per the germline V gene, CDR1 is SGHNT and CDR2 is YENEEA. CDR3 length: 14 amino acids. V gave up 5 bases and J gave up 3 bases, with 12 bases separating them. CDR3 loop: CASSPSQGTDTQYF. As DNA, the CDR3 is TGTGCCAGCAGCCCCTCCCAGGGAACAGATACGCAGTATTTT.

Only one count was recorded for this clone. The V call is TRBV28, the J call TRBJ2-1; TRBD2 agrees at 8 bases. The V gene end was trimmed by 6 bases and the J gene end by 7 bases; junction bases not matched to a gene: 20. Germline values: CDR1 MDHEN, CDR2 SYDVKM. The length of the CDR3 is 18 residues. CDR3 sequence reads: CASRTFSSGGWARNEQFF. CDR3 DNA sequence: TGTGCCAGCAGAACTTTCTCGAGCGGGGGATGGGCCCGGAATGAGCAGTTCTTC.

V is TRBV10-3 and J is TRBJ2-7; TRBD1 is a possible D gene (5 bases). The germline V gene has CDR1 ENHRY and CDR2 SYGVKD. CDR3 length equals 13 residues. V lost 6 bases and J 2 bases, leaving 11 bases between the germline ends. CDR3 DNA sequence: TGTGCCATCAGCCAGGGAAGGACCTACGAGCAGTACTTC. Its translation is CAISQGRTYEQYF.

V usage is TRBV4-1 and J usage is TRBJ2-7; D remains unclear. Germline CDR1 reads MGHRA; CDR2 reads YSYEKL. Between the trimmed V and J ends, which lost 1 base and 2 bases, there was a span of 9 bases. The CDR3 has 14 residues. In DNA, the CDR3 is TGCGCCAGCAGCCAAGTAGAGAACCCCTACGAGCAGTACTTC. This sequence encodes CASSQVENPYEQYF.

The chain joins TRBV7-9 to TRBJ2-3; D is uncertain. Germline CDR1 and CDR2: SEHNR and FQNEAQ (reference sequence). The V gene lost 5 bases and the J gene lost 6 bases, with 9 bases spanning the gap. This CDR3 contains 12 residues. CDR3: CASSLPVDTQYF. CDR3 DNA: TGTGCCAGCAGCCTACCGGTGGATACGCAGTATTTT.

The rearrangement links TRBV6-5 to TRBJ2-7; TRBD1 agrees at 10 bases. Germline V gene sequence: CDR1 MNHEY, CDR2 SVGAGI. The length of the CDR3 is 15 residues. V shed 6 bases and J 2 bases; nucleotides not matched to a gene: 7. Here the CDR3 reads CASRGPGQGTYEQYF. CDR3 coding DNA: TGTGCCAGCAGAGGGCCGGGACAGGGGACCTACGAGCAGTACTTC.

This chain joins TRBV7-2 and TRBJ2-3, with a possible D match to TRBD2 (5 bases). The germline CDR1 and CDR2 sequences are SGHTA and FQGNSA. CDR3 length equals 15 residues. The V and J ends lost 3 bases and 0 bases respectively, with 10 bases between them. The CDR3 region has the DNA TGTGCCAGCAGCTTTCAAGCGGCTAGCACAGATACGCAGTATTTT. Protein: CASSFQAASTDTQYF. Filled out from reference TRBV7-2 and TRBJ2-3, the complete variable domain reads GAGVSQSPSNKVTEKGKDVELRCDPISGHTALYWYRQSLGQGLEFLIYFQGNSAPDKSGLPSDRFSAERTGGSVSTLTIQRTQQEDSAVYLCASSFQAASTDTQYFGPGTRLTVL.

The chain carries TRBV13 and TRBJ1-1; D gene unclear. The CDR3 has 14 residues. Germline-derived CDR1 and CDR2 are PRHDT and FYEKMQ (reference sequence). V lost 0 bases, J lost 4 bases, and 9 bases lay in between. CDR3: CASSLGLGFTEAFF. CDR3 bases: TGTGCCAGCAGCTTAGGCCTCGGTTTCACTGAAGCTTTCTTT.

The chain employs TRBV28 and TRBJ2-7, with a tentative D call TRBD1 (5 bases). The V end lost 3 bases, the J end lost 7 bases, and 10 bases lay between the germline ends. Per germline, CDR1 MDHEN and CDR2 SYDVKM. The CDR3 length is 12 residues. The CDR3 coding sequence is TGTGCCAGCAGTTTCGCAGGGTTTGAGCAGTACTTC. This sequence encodes CASSFAGFEQYF. Full variable domain (remainder filled in from reference TRBV28 and TRBJ2-7): DVKVTQSSRYLVKRTGEKVFLECVQDMDHENMFWYRQDPGLGLRLIYFSYDVKMKEKGDIPEGYSVSREKKERFSLILESASTNQTSMYLCASSFAGFEQYFGPGTRLTVT.

The rearrangement uses TRBV3-1 (or the pseudogene TRBV3-2) and TRBJ1-1, with 12 nucleotides matching TRBD1. After removal of 4 bases from V and 4 bases from J, the junction contained 7 bases not matched to a gene. This CDR3 region has 16 residues. Germline V CDR1 and CDR2: LGHDT, YNNKEL (reference sequence). CDR3 nucleotide sequence: TGTGCCAGCAGCCCGCGGGACAGGGGGCGCATCACTGAAGCTTTCTTT. It is translated as CASSPRDRGRITEAFF.

In the case of this clone: This specimen includes other DNA sequences encoding the same CDR3. The chain carries TRBV19 and TRBJ1-1; D gene ambiguous. CDR1 is LNHDA and CDR2 is SQIVND in the germline V gene (reference sequence). With 6 bases removed from V and 3 bases from J, the gap between germline ends came to 5 bases. This CDR3 is built from 11 residues. CDR3 region: CASSYYTEAFF. The CDR3 coding sequence is TGTGCCAGTAGCTACTACACTGAAGCTTTCTTT. The complete variable domain, with remaining parts taken from reference TRBV19 and TRBJ1-1, reads DGGITQSPKYLFRKEGQNVTLSCEQNLNHDAMYWYRQDPGQGLRLIYYSQIVNDFQKGDIAEGYSVSREKKESFPLTVTSAQKNPTAFYLCASSYYTEAFFGQGTRLTVV.